Listed here are 25 T cell receptor beta chains from one sample, sequenced in a study of graft-versus-host responses after intestinal transplantation (TCRdb year 2021). These receptors' targets are unknown. The protocol used for the library was the immunoSEQ multiplex PCR assay. The source is immuneACCESS, and TCRdb retained only in-frame sequences with V and J called. Part of the clones is not carried over; for the studies checked, unresolved V genes explain less than half of this, and the remainder is unexplained. This sample has over 100,000 clones in its table, and 90% to 95% of those were observed once. The top ten hold 1.2% of the sample. The time point label for this specimen denotes: cells obtained before transplantation from donor or recipient. The source material was unstimulated CD8+ T cells sorted from spleen or lymph node cells, sampled before transplant. These TCRs come from a human donor who was the organ donor for an intestinal transplant.

This clone was detected once. The chain uses TRBV6-6 and TRBJ2-3; 13 bases agree with TRBD2. Per the germline V gene, CDR1 is MNHNY and CDR2 is SVGAGI (reference sequence). This CDR3 spans 16 amino acids. The ends lost 6 bases at V and 2 bases at J; junction bases unmatched: 5. CDR3 nucleotides: TGTGCCAGCAGCTGGACTAGCGGGAGATCCACAGATACGCAGTATTTT. Protein product: CASSWTSGRSTDTQYF.

The genes are TRBV4-3 and TRBJ1-1; tentative D call: TRBD1 (5 bases). Germline V gives CDR1 LGHNA, CDR2 YSLEER. The V gene lost 0 bases and the J gene lost 4 bases, with 9 bases spanning the gap. The CDR3 length is 14 residues. The CDR3 sequence is CASSQDGGSTEAFF. The CDR3 region has the DNA TGCGCCAGCAGCCAAGACGGGGGGAGCACTGAAGCTTTCTTT.

This clone is a singleton in its sample. The chain combines TRBV2 with TRBJ2-7; 8 bases match TRBD2. CDR1 is SNHLY, CDR2 FYNNEI, per germline. V gave up 6 bases and J gave up 3 bases; unmatched junction bases: 13. The CDR3 loop spans 16 amino acids. The CDR3 protein is CASSTTLAGWDYEQYF. Here the CDR3 DNA reads TGTGCCAGCAGCACCACATTAGCGGGATGGGACTACGAGCAGTACTTC.

This clone was detected only once. The chain employs TRBV4-1 and TRBJ2-7; possibly TRBD2 for D (7 bases). The CDR3 length is 16 residues. Per the germline V gene, CDR1 is MGHRA and CDR2 is YSYEKL. V gave up 4 bases and J gave up 3 bases, with 19 bases separating them. DNA of the CDR3: TGCGCCAGCAGCCTGAACCGGGGGGCAATCATCTACGAGCAGTACTTC. It is translated as CASSLNRGAIIYEQYF.

This clone was seen a single time. The rearrangement joins TRBV4-2 to TRBJ2-2; possibly TRBD2 for D (5 bases). CDR1 is LGHNA, CDR2 YNFKEQ, per germline. The CDR3 spans 14 residues. Deletions cut 6 bases from V and 2 bases from J, with 10 bases between. The CDR3 DNA sequence: TGTGCCAGCAGTGCCGGGAAAAACACCGGGGAGCTGTTTTTT. This sequence encodes CASSAGKNTGELFF.

The count of this clone is one. The rearrangement joins TRBV6-4 to TRBJ2-1, with 11 bases identical to TRBD2. Trimming removed 2 bases from V and 6 bases from J; junction bases left unmatched: 0. The CDR3 spans 14 residues. Germline V gene lookup returns CDR1 MRHNA and CDR2 SNTAGT. Here the CDR3 reads CASSDGTSGNEQFF. The CDR3 DNA sequence: TGTGCCAGCAGTGACGGGACTAGCGGCAATGAGCAGTTCTTC.

This clone was recorded once. This chain uses TRBV28 with TRBJ1-1; TRBD1 aligns across 9 bases. The CDR3 totals 14 residues. CDR1 and CDR2 from the germline V gene are MDHEN and SYDVKM. The ends lost 6 bases at V and 5 bases at J; junction bases unmatched: 7. The CDR3 region has the DNA TGTGCCAGCAGGCTGACAGGGGGACGAACTGAAGCTTTCTTT. Residues: CASRLTGGRTEAFF.

This clone was recorded once. The V call is TRBV11-2, the J call TRBJ2-7, with a weak D call TRBD2 (6 bases). Germline V gene data show CDR1 as SGHAT and CDR2 as FQNNGV. The CDR3 contains 13 residues. V gave up 5 bases and J gave up 3 bases, with 11 bases separating them. The CDR3 nucleotides are TGTGCCAGCAGCCCCGCCGGGAGCTACGAGCAGTACTTC. It specifies CASSPAGSYEQYF.

V is TRBV28 and J is TRBJ1-4; D is undetermined. Per germline, CDR1 MDHEN and CDR2 SYDVKM. The CDR3 has 16 amino acids. V shed 3 bases and J shed 3 bases, with 14 bases lying between them. CDR3 loop: CASSFGLETSNEKLFF. DNA of the CDR3: TGTGCCAGCAGTTTTGGATTGGAGACTTCTAATGAAAAACTGTTTTTT.

This clone was seen just once. The CDR3 DNA reads TGCGCCAGCAGCTTGGGACAGGGGCAAAATGGCTACACCTTC. Residues: CASSLGQGQNGYTF. V is TRBV5-1 and J is TRBJ1-2; 8 nucleotides match TRBD1. Germline V gene sequence: CDR1 SGHRS, CDR2 YFSETQ. This CDR3 spans 14 amino acids. V gave up 0 bases and J gave up 6 bases; unmatched junction bases: 4.

This sequence joins TRBV4-1 and TRBJ2-3, with D unresolved. CDR3 length equals 19 residues. The germline V gene has CDR1 MGHRA and CDR2 YSYEKL. The ends were cut back, 0 bases at V and 1 base at J, with 20 bases in the middle. For the CDR3, the DNA is TGCGCCAGCAGCCAAGAACATCCCCATCGGGTCTCCGGCACAGATACGCAGTATTTT. Protein product: CASSQEHPHRVSGTDTQYF.

The V call is TRBV4-3, the J call TRBJ2-2; D remains unclear. Between the trimmed V and J ends, which lost 0 bases and 0 bases, there was a span of 11 bases. The V gene's germline CDR1 is LGHNA and CDR2 YSLEER. The CDR3 covers 17 residues. CDR3 in DNA: TGCGCCAGCAGCCAAGAACCCCCGTTTACGAACACCGGGGAGCTGTTTTTT. Translated: CASSQEPPFTNTGELFF.

This chain joins TRBV5-4 and TRBJ1-4; TRBD1 matches 7 bases. This CDR3 comprises 14 residues. Germline V lookup: CDR1 SGHNT, CDR2 YYREEE (reference sequence). V lost 2 bases and J lost 5; bases outside the gene matches: 3. The CDR3 loop reads CASSFGTANEKLFF. Here the CDR3 DNA reads TGTGCCAGCAGCTTCGGGACAGCGAATGAAAAACTGTTTTTT.

The genes are TRBV10-2 and TRBJ2-7; tentative D call: TRBD1 (5 bases). Germline V gene data show CDR1 as WSHSY and CDR2 as SAAADI. The CDR3 consists of 12 residues. Trimming stripped 3 bases from V and 6 bases from J, with 9 bases between. The CDR3 sequence: CASSDWGSEQYF. CDR3 sequence (DNA): TGCGCCAGCAGTGACTGGGGCTCCGAGCAGTACTTC.

Concerning this clone: A read error may produce the germline difference seen at one junction end. The chain recombines TRBV20-1 with TRBJ1-2; 7 bases line up with TRBD1. CDR3 length equals 8 residues. Germline V gene data show CDR1 as DFQATT and CDR2 as SNEGSKA (reference sequence). The DNA for the CDR3 is TGCAGTGCTTGGACAGGAGTTTTC. Residues: CSAWTGVF.

The chain links TRBV5-6 to TRBJ2-2; D gene unclear. This CDR3 region has 17 residues. Germline CDR1 and CDR2: SGHDT and YYEEEE. With 6 bases removed from V and 0 bases from J, the gap between germline ends came to 18 bases. The CDR3 loop reads CASTLMITPANTGELFF. The CDR3 DNA reads as TGTGCCAGCACCCTCATGATTACTCCAGCGAACACCGGGGAGCTGTTTTTT.

The rearrangement links TRBV4-2 to TRBJ2-1; 9 bases line up with TRBD2. The V gene end was trimmed by 0 bases and the J gene end by 0 bases; junction bases not matched to a gene: 12. CDR3 length: 20 amino acids. From germline, CDR1 is LGHNA and CDR2 YNFKEQ. CDR3 region: CASSQDRGTSRFVSYNEQFF. In nucleotides, the CDR3 is TGTGCCAGCAGCCAAGATAGGGGGACTAGCAGGTTCGTCTCCTACAATGAGCAGTTCTTC.

Notes on this clone: One junction end does not reproduce the germline sequence, and a read error may be involved. The V and J genes are TRBV7-2 and TRBJ2-1; TRBD2 is a possible D gene (6 bases). This CDR3 contains 18 residues. The germline gives CDR1 SGHTA, CDR2 FQGNSA. The DNA for the CDR3 is TGTGCCGGCAGCTTAAACGCCGCGGGGACCCCGGGGGTTTATGAGCAGTTCTTC. This sequence encodes CAGSLNAAGTPGVYEQFF.

The chain is built from TRBV4-2 and TRBJ2-7; TRBD1 might be the D (5 bases). This CDR3 region has 14 residues. V lost 0 bases and J lost 4, with 10 bases in between. The germline V gene has CDR1 LGHNA and CDR2 YNFKEQ. In DNA, the CDR3 is TGTGCCAGCAGCCAAGAAACGACAGTTTACGAGCAGTACTTC. Translating it yields CASSQETTVYEQYF.

The chain employs TRBV4-1 and TRBJ2-1; 15 positions match TRBD2. J gave up 5 bases and V 3 bases, and 2 bases lay outside the gene matches. In germline, CDR1 is MGHRA, CDR2 YSYEKL. The length of the CDR3 is 16 residues. For the CDR3, the DNA is TGCGCCAGCAGCCAGGGACTAGCGGGAGGCCACAATGAGCAGTTCTTC. Its protein product is CASSQGLAGGHNEQFF.

The J gene is TRBJ2-5, the V gene TRBV28; possible D gene TRBD2, 6 bases. Per the germline V gene, CDR1 is MDHEN and CDR2 is SYDVKM. There are 14 residues in the CDR3. V lost 6 bases to trimming and J lost 0 bases, with 11 bases between them. The CDR3 reads CASSPGTHQETQYF. CDR3 coding DNA: TGTGCCAGCAGCCCTGGGACTCACCAAGAGACCCAGTACTTC.

The chain couples TRBV5-4 to TRBJ2-5; the D gene could be TRBD1 or TRBD2 (6 bases each). Germline CDR1 SGHNT, CDR2 YYREEE (reference sequence). V dropped 1 base and J dropped 5 bases, with 12 bases sitting between them. The CDR3 is 14 residues long. CDR3: CASSLWGAWETQYF. Here the CDR3 DNA reads TGTGCCAGCAGCTTGTGGGGGGCTTGGGAGACCCAGTACTTC.

The chain joins TRBV27 to TRBJ2-1; D is possibly TRBD2 (6 bases). Germline V gene lookup returns CDR1 MNHEY and CDR2 SMNVEV (reference sequence). The CDR3 spans 13 residues. Trimming took 4 bases from V and 4 from J, leaving 8 bases between them. The CDR3 loop reads CASSSGLYNEQFF. Here the CDR3 DNA reads TGTGCCAGCAGTTCGGGACTTTACAATGAGCAGTTCTTC.

V gene TRBV6-1 combines with J gene TRBJ2-7, with D possibly being TRBD1 or TRBD2 (6 bases each). V lost 4 bases, J lost 5 bases, and 15 bases lay in between. Per germline, CDR1 MNHNS and CDR2 SASEGT. This CDR3 has 14 residues. CDR3 amino acids: CASSALAGEDEQYF. The CDR3 coding sequence is TGTGCCAGCAGTGCCCTAGCAGGGGAGGACGAGCAGTACTTC.

The rearrangement links TRBV11-3 to TRBJ2-7; 8 bases align to TRBD1. Germline assignment: CDR1 SGHNT and CDR2 YENEEA. This CDR3 contains 12 residues. V gave up 5 bases and J gave up 13 bases; unmatched junction bases: 10. The DNA for the CDR3 is TGTGCCAGCAGCCACGGACAGGGCACGACATACTTC. Protein: CASSHGQGTTYF.